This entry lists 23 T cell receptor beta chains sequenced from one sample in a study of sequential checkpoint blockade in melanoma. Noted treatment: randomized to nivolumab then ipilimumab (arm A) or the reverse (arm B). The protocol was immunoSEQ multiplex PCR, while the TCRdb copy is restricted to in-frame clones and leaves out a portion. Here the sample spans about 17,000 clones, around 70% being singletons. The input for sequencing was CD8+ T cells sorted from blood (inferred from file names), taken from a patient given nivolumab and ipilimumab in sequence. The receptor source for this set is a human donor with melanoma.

The CDR3 sequence: CASSPPGTEAFF. The CDR3 DNA reads TGTGCCAGCAGCCCGCCGGGGACTGAAGCTTTCTTT. The chain is built from TRBV14 and TRBJ1-1, with D hard to call. CDR3 length: 12 residues. V was trimmed by 4 bases and J by 5 bases, leaving 8 bases between them. Germline CDR1 reads SGHDN; CDR2 reads FVKESK.

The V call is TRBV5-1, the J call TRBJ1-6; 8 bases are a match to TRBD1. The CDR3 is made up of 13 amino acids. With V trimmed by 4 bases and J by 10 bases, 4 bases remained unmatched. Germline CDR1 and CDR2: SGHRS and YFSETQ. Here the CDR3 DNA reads TGCGCCAGCAGCGACAGGGGAAGGTCACCCCTCCACTTT. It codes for CASSDRGRSPLHF.

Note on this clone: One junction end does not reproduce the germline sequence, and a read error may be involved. CDR3 coding DNA: TGTGCCAGCAGCCCCTCCCGGGACAAAAAAGTCTTC. As protein: CASSPSRDKKVF. The chain couples TRBV7-2 to TRBJ2-1; D is possibly TRBD1 (6 bases). CDR1 is SGHTA and CDR2 is FQGNSA in the germline V gene. The CDR3 consists of 12 residues. The entire variable domain, with the rest obtained from reference TRBV7-2 and TRBJ2-1, is as follows: GAGVSQSPSNKVTEKGKDVELRCDPISGHTALYWYRQSLGQGLEFLIYFQGNSAPDKSGLPSDRFSAERTGGSVSTLTIQRTQQEDSAVYLCASSPSRDKKVFGPGTRLTVL.

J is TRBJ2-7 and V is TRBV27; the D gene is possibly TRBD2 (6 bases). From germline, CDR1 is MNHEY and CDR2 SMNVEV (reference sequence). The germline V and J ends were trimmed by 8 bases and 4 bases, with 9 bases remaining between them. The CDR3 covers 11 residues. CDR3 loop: CASGLRYEQYF. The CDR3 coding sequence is TGTGCCAGCGGACTACGTTACGAGCAGTACTTC.

The CDR3 DNA is TGCGCCAGCAGCGGCCAGGCTCTAGCCAAAAACATTCAGTACTTC. Translating gives CASSGQALAKNIQYF. This chain connects TRBV4-1 to TRBJ2-4; D uncertain. Looked up from germline, CDR1 is MGHRA and CDR2 is YSYEKL. The CDR3 is 15 amino acids. V lost 5 bases and J 0 bases, leaving 11 bases between the germline ends.

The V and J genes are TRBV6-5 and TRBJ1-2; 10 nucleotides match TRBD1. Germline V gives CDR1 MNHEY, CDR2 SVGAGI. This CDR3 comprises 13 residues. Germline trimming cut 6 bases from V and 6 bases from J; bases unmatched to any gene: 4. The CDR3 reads CASSQGQGNGYTF. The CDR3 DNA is TGTGCCAGCAGCCAGGGACAGGGGAATGGCTACACCTTC.

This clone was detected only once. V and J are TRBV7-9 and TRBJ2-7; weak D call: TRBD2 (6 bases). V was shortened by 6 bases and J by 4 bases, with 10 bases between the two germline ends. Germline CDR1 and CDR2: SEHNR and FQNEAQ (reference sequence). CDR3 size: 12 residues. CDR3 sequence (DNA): TGTGCCAGCAGTTTTAGCGGATACGAGCAGTACTTC. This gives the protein CASSFSGYEQYF.

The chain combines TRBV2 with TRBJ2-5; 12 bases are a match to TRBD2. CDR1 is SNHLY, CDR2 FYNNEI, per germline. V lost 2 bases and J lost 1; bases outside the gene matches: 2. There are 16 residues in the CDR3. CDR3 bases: TGTGCCAGCAGTGAATGGACTAGCGGGATCCAAGAGACCCAGTACTTC. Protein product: CASSEWTSGIQETQYF.

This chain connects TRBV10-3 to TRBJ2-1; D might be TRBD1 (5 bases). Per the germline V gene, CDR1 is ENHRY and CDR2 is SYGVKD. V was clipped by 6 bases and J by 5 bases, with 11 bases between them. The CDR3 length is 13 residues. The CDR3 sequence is CAIRLTVDNEQFF. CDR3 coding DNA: TGTGCCATCAGGCTGACAGTAGACAATGAGCAGTTCTTC.

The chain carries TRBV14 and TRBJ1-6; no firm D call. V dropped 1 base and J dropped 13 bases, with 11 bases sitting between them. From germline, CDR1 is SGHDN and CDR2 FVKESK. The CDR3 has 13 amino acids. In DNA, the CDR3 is TGTGCCAGCAGCCAAGGGTCCTATCTGCCCCTCCACTTT. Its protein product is CASSQGSYLPLHF. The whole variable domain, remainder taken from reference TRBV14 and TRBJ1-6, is EAGVTQFPSHSVIEKGQTVTLRCDPISGHDNLYWYRRVMGKEIKFLLHFVKESKQDESGMPNNRFLAERTGGTYSTLKVQPAELEDSGVYFCASSQGSYLPLHFGNGTRLTVT.

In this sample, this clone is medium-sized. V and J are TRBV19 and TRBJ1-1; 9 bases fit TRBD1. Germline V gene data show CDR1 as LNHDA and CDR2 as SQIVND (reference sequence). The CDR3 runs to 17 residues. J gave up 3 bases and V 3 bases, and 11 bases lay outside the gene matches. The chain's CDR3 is CASSIFWDRDRDTEAFF. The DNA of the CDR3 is TGTGCCAGTAGTATCTTCTGGGACAGGGATCGGGACACTGAAGCTTTCTTT.

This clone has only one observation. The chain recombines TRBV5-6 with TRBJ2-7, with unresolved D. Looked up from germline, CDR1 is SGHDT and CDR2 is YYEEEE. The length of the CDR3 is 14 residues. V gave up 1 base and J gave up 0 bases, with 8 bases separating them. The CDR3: CASSLSASSYEQYF. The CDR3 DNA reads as TGTGCCAGCAGCTTGTCTGCCAGCTCCTACGAGCAGTACTTC. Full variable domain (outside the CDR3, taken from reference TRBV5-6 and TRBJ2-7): DAGVTQSPTHLIKTRGQQVTLRCSPKSGHDTVSWYQQALGQGPQFIFQYYEEEERQRGNFPDRFSGHQFPNYSSELNVNALLLGDSALYLCASSLSASSYEQYFGPGTRLTVT.

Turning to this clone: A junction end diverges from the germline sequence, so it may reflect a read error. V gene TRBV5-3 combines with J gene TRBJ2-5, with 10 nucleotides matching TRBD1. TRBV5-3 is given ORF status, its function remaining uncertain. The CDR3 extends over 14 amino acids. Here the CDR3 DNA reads TGTGCCAGCAGCTGGGACAGGGGCGGGGAGACCCAGTACTTC. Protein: CASSWDRGGETQYF.

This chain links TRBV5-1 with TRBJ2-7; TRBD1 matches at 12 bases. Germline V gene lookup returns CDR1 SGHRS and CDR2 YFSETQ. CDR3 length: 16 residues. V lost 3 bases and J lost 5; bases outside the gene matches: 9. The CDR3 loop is CASSWGGQGATDEQYF. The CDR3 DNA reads TGCGCCAGCAGCTGGGGGGGACAGGGGGCTACGGACGAGCAGTACTTC.

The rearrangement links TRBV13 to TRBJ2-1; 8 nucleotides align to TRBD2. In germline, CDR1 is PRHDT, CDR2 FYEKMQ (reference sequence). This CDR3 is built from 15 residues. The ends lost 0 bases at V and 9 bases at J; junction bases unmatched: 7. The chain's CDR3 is CASSLGGGAGVEQFF. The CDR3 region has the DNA TGTGCCAGCAGCTTAGGCGGGGGGGCTGGTGTTGAGCAGTTCTTC.

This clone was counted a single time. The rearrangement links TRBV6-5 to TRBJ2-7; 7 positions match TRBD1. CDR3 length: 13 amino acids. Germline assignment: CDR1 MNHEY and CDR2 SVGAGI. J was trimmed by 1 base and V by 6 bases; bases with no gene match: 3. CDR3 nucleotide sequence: TGTGCCAGCAGGCGCAGGGGGTCCTACGAGCAGTACTTC. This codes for CASRRRGSYEQYF.

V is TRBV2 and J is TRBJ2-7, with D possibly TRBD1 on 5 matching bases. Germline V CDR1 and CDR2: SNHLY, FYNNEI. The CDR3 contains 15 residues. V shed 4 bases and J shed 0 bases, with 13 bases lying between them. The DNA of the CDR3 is TGTGCCAGCAGTGTAAACAGGATATTCTCCTACGAGCAGTACTTC. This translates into CASSVNRIFSYEQYF.

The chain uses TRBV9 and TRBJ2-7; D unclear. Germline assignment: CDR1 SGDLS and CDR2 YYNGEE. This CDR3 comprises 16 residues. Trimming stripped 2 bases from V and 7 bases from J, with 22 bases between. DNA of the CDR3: TGTGCCAGCAGCGTTGACTCCAAAACCCCAGTGAGGGAGCAGTACTTC. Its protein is CASSVDSKTPVREQYF.

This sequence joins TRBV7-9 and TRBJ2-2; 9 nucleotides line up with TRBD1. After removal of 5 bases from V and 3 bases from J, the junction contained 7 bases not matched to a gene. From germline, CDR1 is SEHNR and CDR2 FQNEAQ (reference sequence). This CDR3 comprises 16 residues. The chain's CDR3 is CASSATGGVDTGELFF. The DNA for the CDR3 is TGTGCCAGCAGCGCTACAGGGGGCGTCGACACCGGGGAGCTGTTTTTT.

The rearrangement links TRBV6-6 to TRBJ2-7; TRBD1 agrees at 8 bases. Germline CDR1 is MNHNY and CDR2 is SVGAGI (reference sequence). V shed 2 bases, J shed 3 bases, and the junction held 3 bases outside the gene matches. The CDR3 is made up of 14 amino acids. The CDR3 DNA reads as TGTGCCAGCAGTTACCTGGACAGGGTCTACGAGCAGTACTTC. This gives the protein CASSYLDRVYEQYF.

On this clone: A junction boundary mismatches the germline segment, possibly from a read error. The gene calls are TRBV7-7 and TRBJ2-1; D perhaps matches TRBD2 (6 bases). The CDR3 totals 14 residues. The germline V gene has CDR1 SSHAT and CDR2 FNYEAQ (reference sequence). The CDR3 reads CASSLARQGGEQFF. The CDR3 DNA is TGTGCTAGCAGCTTAGCGCGGCAGGGAGGTGAGCAGTTCTTC.

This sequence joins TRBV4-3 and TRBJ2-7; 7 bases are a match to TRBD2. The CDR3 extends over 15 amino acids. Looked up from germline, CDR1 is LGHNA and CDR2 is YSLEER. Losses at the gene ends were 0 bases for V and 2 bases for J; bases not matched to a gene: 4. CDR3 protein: CASSQELAEAYEQYF. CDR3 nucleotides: TGCGCCAGCAGCCAAGAGCTAGCGGAGGCCTACGAGCAGTACTTC.

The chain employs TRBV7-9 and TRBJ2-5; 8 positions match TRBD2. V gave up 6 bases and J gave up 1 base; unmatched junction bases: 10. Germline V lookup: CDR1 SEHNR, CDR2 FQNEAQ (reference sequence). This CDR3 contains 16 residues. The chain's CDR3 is CASRRGTSGPQETQYF. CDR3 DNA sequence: TGTGCCAGCAGACGAGGTACTAGCGGCCCCCAAGAGACCCAGTACTTC.